This TCR beta chain was obtained from a study of early T cells in non-severe SARS-CoV-2 infection. Across the study: Bulk RNA from unsorted whole blood was sequenced; chains were unpaired.

Each single cDNA molecule received a unique molecular identifier. TCRdb re-analysed the 5' RACE reads in MiXCR, keeping a single row per CDR3 protein. This table has fewer than 110,000 distinct CDR3 sequences, 11% appearing once. General observations from the study: There was a bias toward anti-spike CD8 responses in VDJdb matching, which missed private and CD4 specificities.

This clonotype was counted only a few times. The antigen is unknown. This clonotype was sampled from an adult who was a healthcare worker with PCR-confirmed SARS-CoV-2 infection or an uninfected control (not recorded which). Specimen: whole blood.

CDR3: CASSTWTSGRAGTDTQYF. Here the CDR3 DNA reads TGTGCCAGCAGTACGTGGACTAGCGGGAGGGCCGGAACAGATACGCAGTATTTT. This chain connects TRBV25-1 to TRBJ2-3, with 15 bases lining up with TRBD2. J gave up 3 bases and V 5 bases, and 9 bases lay outside the gene matches. CDR1 is MGHDK, CDR2 SYGVNS, per germline. This CDR3 region has 18 residues.